What follows is one T cell receptor beta chain and its context. This entry is derived from a study of beta chain features in type 1 diabetes. Isolated RNA was reverse transcribed in full, so expressed TCRB transcripts were sequenced. Profiled with immunoSEQ multiplex PCR; TCRdb holds only in-frame clones, not every one. Here the sample spans around 280,000 clones, under 8.5% being singletons. The CDR3 loop spans 15 amino acids. Per the germline V gene, CDR1 is LGHNA and CDR2 is YNFKEQ. J was trimmed by 5 bases and V by 4 bases; bases with no gene match: 7. The V and J genes are TRBV4-2 and TRBJ2-1, with 8 positions matching TRBD2. Material: central memory CD4+ T cells from blood. This TCR derives from a young woman in good health. The CDR3 DNA follows: TGTGCCAGCAGCCGCTCGCTAGCGGGCGACAATGAGCAGTTCTTC. Translating it yields CASSRSLAGDNEQFF.